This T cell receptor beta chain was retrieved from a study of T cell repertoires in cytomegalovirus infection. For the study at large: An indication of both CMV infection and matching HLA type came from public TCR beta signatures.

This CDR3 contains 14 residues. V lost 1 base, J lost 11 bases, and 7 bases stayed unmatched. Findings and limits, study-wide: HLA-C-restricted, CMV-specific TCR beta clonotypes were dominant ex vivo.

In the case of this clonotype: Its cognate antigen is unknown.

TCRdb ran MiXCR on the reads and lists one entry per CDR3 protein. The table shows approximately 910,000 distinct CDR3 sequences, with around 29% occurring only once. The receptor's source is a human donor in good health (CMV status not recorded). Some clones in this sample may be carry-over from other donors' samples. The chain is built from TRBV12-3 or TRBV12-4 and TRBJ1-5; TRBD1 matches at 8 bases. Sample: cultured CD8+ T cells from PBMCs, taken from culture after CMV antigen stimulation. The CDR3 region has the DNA TGTGCCAGCAGTTTAGGGACAGGGAGCCAGTCCCAGCATTTT. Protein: CASSLGTGSQSQHF.